These 20 T cell receptor beta chains came from one sample sequenced in a study of blood T cell repertoires in COVID-19 (TCRdb year 2020). Library preparation was by the immunoSEQ multiplex PCR assay. Not all clones reach the TCRdb copy of this immuneACCESS table, which keeps in-frame sequences only. Checked studies attribute under half of the gap to unresolved V genes and leave the rest unexplained. A total of some 220,000 clones appear in this sample, 84% of them only once. Roughly 2.4% of the sample comes from the top ten. The sample was peripheral blood. All receptors derive from a woman aged 60-70 years with acute or convalescent COVID-19.

The chain joins TRBV11-2 to TRBJ1-3; D may be TRBD1 (6 bases). This CDR3 region has 17 residues. V lost 1 base to trimming and J lost 0 bases, with 13 bases between them. CDR1 is SGHAT, CDR2 FQNNGV, per germline. For the CDR3, the DNA is TGTGCCAGCAGCTTAGTTTCTGGGACAAACTCTGGAAACACCATATATTTT. Residues: CASSLVSGTNSGNTIYF.

V and J are TRBV24-1 and TRBJ2-6; 10 bases map to TRBD2. Germline CDR1 KGHDR, CDR2 SFDVKD. The CDR3 spans 17 residues. V shed 7 bases, J shed 0 bases, and the junction held 5 bases outside the gene matches. CDR3 DNA: TGTGCCACCAGCGCTAGCGGGGGTCTCTCTGGGGCCAACGTCCTGACTTTC. This sequence encodes CATSASGGLSGANVLTF.

This rearrangement joins TRBV5-8 to TRBJ1-2; D unclear. In germline, CDR1 is SGHTS, CDR2 YDEGEE. Trimming took off 0 bases at V and 8 bases at J, with 11 bases between the two ends. CDR3 length: 13 amino acids. CDR3 DNA sequence: TGTGCCAGCAGCTTGGACGGATTCGGGGGCTACACCTTC. As protein: CASSLDGFGGYTF.

The V gene is TRBV7-6, the J gene TRBJ2-5, with TRBD2 as a possible D gene (5 bases). The CDR3 runs 13 residues. Germline V gene lookup returns CDR1 SGHVS and CDR2 FNYEAQ. V lost 8 bases, J lost 5 bases, and 15 bases lay in between. CDR3 nucleotides: TGTGCCAGCGGGCCCCCGGGCGGGGAGACCCAGTACTTC. Translation: CASGPPGGETQYF.

CDR3 region: CAISGGTGGMTDTQYF. CDR3 nucleotides: TGTGCCATCAGTGGTGGGACAGGGGGTATGACAGATACGCAGTATTTT. The chain carries TRBV10-3 and TRBJ2-3; TRBD1 matches at 11 bases. The CDR3 is 16 amino acids. With 4 bases clipped from V and 3 bases from J, the junction kept 6 bases outside the gene matches. Germline V gives CDR1 ENHRY, CDR2 SYGVKD.

The chain carries TRBV28 and TRBJ1-5, with 9 positions matching TRBD1. Germline V CDR1 and CDR2: MDHEN, SYDVKM. V was clipped by 7 bases and J by 7 bases; unmatched bases: 5. The CDR3 totals 13 residues. CDR3 protein: CASKTGGTQPQHF. The CDR3 DNA reads TGTGCCAGCAAAACAGGGGGCACCCAGCCCCAGCATTTT.

The chain has TRBV7-2 and TRBJ2-7, with 9 bases aligning to TRBD2. Per the germline V gene, CDR1 is SGHTA and CDR2 is FQGNSA. The CDR3 runs to 14 residues. J lost 2 bases, V lost 3 bases, and 2 bases had no gene match. The CDR3 is CASSFSGGAYEQYF. DNA of the CDR3: TGTGCCAGCAGCTTTAGCGGGGGAGCCTACGAGCAGTACTTC.

This clone has only one observation. V usage is TRBV5-1 and J usage is TRBJ1-1, with D unclear. The CDR3 consists of 13 residues. Trimming cost V 5 bases and J 4 bases, with 12 bases left between them. CDR1 SGHRS and CDR2 YFSETQ come from the germline V gene. The CDR3 nucleotides are TGCGCCAGCAGGGACGGAGGACTCACTGAAGCTTTCTTT. Its protein is CASRDGGLTEAFF.

The chain employs TRBV24-1 and TRBJ1-2, with TRBD1 matching over 8 bases. The J segment lost 2 bases and the V segment lost 4 bases, leaving 8 bases of the junction unmatched. Germline V gene lookup returns CDR1 KGHDR and CDR2 SFDVKD. This CDR3 is built from 16 residues. CDR3 residues: CATSDPTRTGNYGYTF. DNA of the CDR3: TGTGCCACCAGTGACCCTACAAGGACAGGGAACTATGGCTACACCTTC.

The rearrangement uses TRBV7-9 and TRBJ1-6; D remains ambiguous. In germline, CDR1 is SEHNR, CDR2 FQNEAQ (reference sequence). This CDR3 spans 14 amino acids. Trimming took 6 bases from V and 7 from J, leaving 13 bases between them. Written as DNA, the CDR3 is TGTGCCAGCAGGGGAGGCGATCCAAATTCACCCCTCCACTTT. It codes for CASRGGDPNSPLHF.

This rearrangement joins TRBV28 to TRBJ2-7; D possibly corresponds to TRBD2 (6 bases). The CDR3 has 18 amino acids. V was clipped by 4 bases and J by 3 bases, with 25 bases between them. Germline-derived CDR1 and CDR2 are MDHEN and SYDVKM. The CDR3 reads CASSSFDRRGWGNYEQYF. In DNA form, the CDR3 reads TGTGCCAGCAGTTCCTTCGATAGACGGGGGTGGGGGAACTACGAGCAGTACTTC.

This chain links TRBV27 with TRBJ1-1, with 8 bases lining up with TRBD1. Trimming took 5 bases from V and 0 from J; bases not matched to a gene: 5. The germline V gene encodes CDR1 MNHEY and CDR2 SMNVEV (reference sequence). CDR3 length: 15 amino acids. CDR3 protein: CASSRWTGLNTEAFF. The DNA for the CDR3 is TGTGCCAGCAGTAGGTGGACAGGGTTGAACACTGAAGCTTTCTTT.

V gene TRBV6-2 or TRBV6-3 combines with J gene TRBJ1-4, with D unclear. Germline CDR1 MNHEY, CDR2 SVGEGT. V lost 0 bases, J lost 5 bases, and 7 bases lay in between. This CDR3 comprises 14 residues. The CDR3 nucleotides are TGTGCCAGCAGTTACTCGAGGGTGAATGAAAAACTGTTTTTT. Residues: CASSYSRVNEKLFF.

The chain has TRBV28 and TRBJ1-3; 8 bases are a match to TRBD1. The J segment lost 4 bases and the V segment lost 6 bases, leaving 11 bases of the junction unmatched. The CDR3 consists of 16 residues. Germline V gives CDR1 MDHEN, CDR2 SYDVKM. The CDR3 nucleotides read TGTGCCAGCAGCTTCAACACTGACAGGGGAGGAAACACCATATATTTT. As protein: CASSFNTDRGGNTIYF.

V and J are TRBV10-3 and TRBJ1-1; 8 positions match TRBD1. The V and J ends lost 3 bases and 4 bases, in that order; junction bases with no gene match: 10. The CDR3 sequence is 16 residues long. Germline lookup yields CDR1 ENHRY and CDR2 SYGVKD. CDR3 nucleotides: TGTGCCATCAGTGACCCAGGACAGGGTGGGGGCACTGAAGCTTTCTTT. This encodes CAISDPGQGGGTEAFF.

This clone appeared a single time. The J gene is TRBJ1-6, the V gene TRBV7-2; D not resolved. There are 17 residues in the CDR3. V shed 2 bases and J shed 0 bases, with 11 bases lying between them. Looked up from germline, CDR1 is SGHTA and CDR2 is FQGNSA. The CDR3 DNA is TGTGCCAGCAGCTTAATCCGGGGAAGCTCCTATAATTCACCCCTCCACTTT. This gives the protein CASSLIRGSSYNSPLHF. Based on the CDR3 plus reference TRBV7-2 and TRBJ1-6, the full variable domain is GAGVSQSPSNKVTEKGKDVELRCDPISGHTALYWYRQSLGQGLEFLIYFQGNSAPDKSGLPSDRFSAERTGGSVSTLTIQRTQQEDSAVYLCASSLIRGSSYNSPLHFGNGTRLTVT.

The V call is TRBV14, the J call TRBJ2-7; 7 bases match TRBD2. The trim removed 3 bases at V and 4 bases at J, leaving 9 bases unmatched. CDR1 is SGHDN, CDR2 FVKESK, per germline. CDR3 size: 15 residues. DNA for the CDR3: TGTGCCAGCAGCCAGGGGCGAGGAGCGGGGTACGAGCAGTACTTC. Translation gives CASSQGRGAGYEQYF.

This clone was counted a few times. V and J are TRBV6-1 and TRBJ1-1; 11 nucleotides align to TRBD1. CDR1 is MNHNS, CDR2 SASEGT, per germline. This CDR3 is built from 14 residues. Germline trimming cut 6 bases from V and 4 bases from J; bases unmatched to any gene: 4. The CDR3 region has the DNA TGTGCCAGCAGGTATGGGACAGGGGGCACTGAAGCTTTCTTT. This sequence encodes CASRYGTGGTEAFF.

The chain joins TRBV5-4 to TRBJ1-2; possible D gene TRBD1, 5 bases. Germline V lookup: CDR1 SGHNT, CDR2 YYREEE (reference sequence). The CDR3 contains 13 residues. Trimming stripped 6 bases from V and 3 bases from J, with 12 bases between. CDR3 residues: CASKPGGDYGYTF. CDR3 nucleotides: TGTGCCAGCAAACCGGGGGGAGACTATGGCTACACCTTC.

The chain's CDR3 is CASSPQAGGLNEQFF. Written as DNA, the CDR3 is TGTGCCAGCAGTCCTCAGGCGGGGGGGCTTAATGAGCAGTTCTTC. This chain links TRBV7-3 with TRBJ2-1; 9 positions match TRBD2. The J segment lost 7 bases and the V segment lost 6 bases, leaving 10 bases of the junction unmatched. The CDR3 totals 15 residues. Germline lookup yields CDR1 SGHTA and CDR2 FQGTGA.